The rows below give T cell receptor beta chains drawn from one sample of a study of T-cell memory formation after mild COVID-19. Each CDR3 protein is one row after TCRdb ran MiXCR on the 5' RACE reads. In the table there are about 560,000 distinct CDR3 sequences, roughly 17% of which are singletons. The sample was PBMCs or a T cell subset sorted from them (not recorded which). The receptors were sampled from an adult woman who had mild COVID-19 (a few samples of this study predate the infection). Cell type and time point are not known. The CDR3 runs from the conserved cysteine through the conserved F or W.

J gene,CDR3 length,V gene,CDR3 protein
TRBJ1-2,17,TRBV6-6,CASSYLPEQGVFYGYTF
TRBJ2-3,14,TRBV29-1,CSVQDGHYTDTQYF
TRBJ2-3,14,TRBV2,CASSLVLYTDTQYF
TRBJ1-1,14,TRBV3-1,CASREGQGWTEAFF
TRBJ1-1,16,TRBV12-3/TRBV12-4,CASSLAQTGGNTEAFF
TRBJ2-2,15,TRBV20-1,CSAVGLSGTPGELFF
TRBJ2-3,14,TRBV5-1,CASSLGRTAGTQYF
TRBJ1-1,13,TRBV11-2,CASSLESGGEAFF
TRBJ1-2,13,TRBV7-9,CASTNRGTGGYTF
TRBJ1-2,15,TRBV3-1,CASSQANWEDYGYTF
TRBJ2-7,13,TRBV3-1,CASRQGPQDEQYF
TRBJ2-1,17,TRBV27,CASARTSGSLFYNEQFF
TRBJ2-7,13,TRBV7-9,CASSPPVPYEQYF
TRBJ1-5,16,TRBV24-1,CATSDSGTGGRQPQHF
TRBJ2-1,15,TRBV15,CATSRDQSSYNEQFF
TRBJ2-3,14,TRBV20-1,CSASGGLVTDTQYF
TRBJ2-7,13,TRBV5-4,CASSSVSDYEQYF
TRBJ1-4,17,TRBV4-1,CASSQDFGRGLSEKLFF
TRBJ1-2,14,TRBV5-4,CASSPVEGRDGYTF
TRBJ1-1,14,TRBV5-4,CASSLVDRAAEAFF
TRBJ1-1,15,TRBV18,CASSPLGTANTEAFF
TRBJ2-6,16,TRBV15,CATSRGRYSGANVLTF
TRBJ2-7,13,TRBV12-3/TRBV12-4,CASSLQGLYEQYF
TRBJ1-1,14,TRBV7-9,CASSLTGEATEAFF
TRBJ2-1,14,TRBV20-1,CSAFAGGHYNEQFF
TRBJ2-5,15,TRBV2,CASSGTSGRRETQYF
TRBJ2-2,14,TRBV12-3/TRBV12-4,CASSRTGGTGELFF
TRBJ2-1,17,TRBV6-5,CASSYRLAGEFPNEQFF
TRBJ2-1,14,TRBV7-2,CASSLAQLVNEQFF
TRBJ1-6,17,TRBV9,CASSVEVASNYNSPLHF
TRBJ2-7,16,TRBV7-8,CASNGLAAAASYEQYF
TRBJ2-1,16,TRBV18,CASSPGPGMGYNEQFF
TRBJ1-1,16,TRBV5-5,CASSLDLAGGLSGAFF
TRBJ1-2,15,TRBV7-2,CASSLAGAGNYGYTF